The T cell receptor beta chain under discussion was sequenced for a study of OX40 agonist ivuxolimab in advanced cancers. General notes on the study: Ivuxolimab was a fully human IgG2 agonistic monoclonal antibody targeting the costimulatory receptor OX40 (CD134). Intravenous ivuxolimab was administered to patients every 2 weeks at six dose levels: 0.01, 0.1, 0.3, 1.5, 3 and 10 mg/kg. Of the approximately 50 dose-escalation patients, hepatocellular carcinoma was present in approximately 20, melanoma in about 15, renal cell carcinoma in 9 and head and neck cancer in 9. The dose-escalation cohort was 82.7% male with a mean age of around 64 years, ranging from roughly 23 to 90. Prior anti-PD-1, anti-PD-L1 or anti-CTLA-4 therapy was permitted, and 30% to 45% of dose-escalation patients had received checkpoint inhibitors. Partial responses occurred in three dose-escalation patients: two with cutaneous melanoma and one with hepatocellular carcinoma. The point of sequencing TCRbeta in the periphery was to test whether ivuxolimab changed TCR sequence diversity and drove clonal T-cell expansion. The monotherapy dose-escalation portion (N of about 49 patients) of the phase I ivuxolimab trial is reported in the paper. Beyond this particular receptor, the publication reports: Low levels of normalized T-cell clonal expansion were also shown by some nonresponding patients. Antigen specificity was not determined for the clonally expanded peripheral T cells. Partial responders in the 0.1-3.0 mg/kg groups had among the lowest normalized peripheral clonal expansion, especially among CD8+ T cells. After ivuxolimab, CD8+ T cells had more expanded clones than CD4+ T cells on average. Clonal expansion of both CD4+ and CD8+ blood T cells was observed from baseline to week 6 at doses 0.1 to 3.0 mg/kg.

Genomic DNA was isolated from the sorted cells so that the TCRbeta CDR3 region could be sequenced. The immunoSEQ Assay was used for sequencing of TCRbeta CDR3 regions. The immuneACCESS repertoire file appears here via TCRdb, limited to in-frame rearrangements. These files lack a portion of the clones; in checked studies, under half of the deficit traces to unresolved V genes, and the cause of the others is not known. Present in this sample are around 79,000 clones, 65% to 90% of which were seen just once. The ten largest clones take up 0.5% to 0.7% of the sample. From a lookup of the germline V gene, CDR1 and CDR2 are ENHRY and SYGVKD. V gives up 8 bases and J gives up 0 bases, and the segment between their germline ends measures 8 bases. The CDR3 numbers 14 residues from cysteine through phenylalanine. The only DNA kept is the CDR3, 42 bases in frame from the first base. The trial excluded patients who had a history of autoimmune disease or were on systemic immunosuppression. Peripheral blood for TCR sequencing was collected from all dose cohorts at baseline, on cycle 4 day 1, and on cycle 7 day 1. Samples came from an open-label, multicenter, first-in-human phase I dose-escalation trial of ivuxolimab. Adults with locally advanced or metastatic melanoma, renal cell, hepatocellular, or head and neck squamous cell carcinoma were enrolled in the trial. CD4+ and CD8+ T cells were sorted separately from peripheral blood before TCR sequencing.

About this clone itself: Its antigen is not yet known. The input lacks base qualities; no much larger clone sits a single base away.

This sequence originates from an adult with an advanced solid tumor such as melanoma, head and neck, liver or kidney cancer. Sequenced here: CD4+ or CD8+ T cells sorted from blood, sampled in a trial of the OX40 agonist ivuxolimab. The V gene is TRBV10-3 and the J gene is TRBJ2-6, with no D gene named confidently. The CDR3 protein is CAIPIASGANVLTF. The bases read TGTGCCATCCCGATAGCCTCTGGGGCCAACGTCCTGACTTTC.